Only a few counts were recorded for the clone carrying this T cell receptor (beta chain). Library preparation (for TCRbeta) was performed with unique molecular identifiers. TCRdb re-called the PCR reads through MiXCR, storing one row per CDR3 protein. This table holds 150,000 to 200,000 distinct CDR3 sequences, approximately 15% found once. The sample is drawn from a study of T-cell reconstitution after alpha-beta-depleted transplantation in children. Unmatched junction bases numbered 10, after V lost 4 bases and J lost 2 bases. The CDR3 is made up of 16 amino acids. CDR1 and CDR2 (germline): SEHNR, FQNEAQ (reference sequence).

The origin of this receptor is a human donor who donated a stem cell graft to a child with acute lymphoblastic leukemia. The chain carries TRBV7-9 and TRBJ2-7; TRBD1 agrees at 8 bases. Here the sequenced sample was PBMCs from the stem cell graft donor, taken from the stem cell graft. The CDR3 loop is CASSYPGQAKPYEQYF. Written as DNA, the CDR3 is TGTGCCAGCAGCTATCCGGGACAGGCGAAACCCTACGAGCAGTACTTC.